A single sample is the source of the 16 T cell receptor beta chains below, sequenced in a study of shared clonotypes between healthy human individuals. Only in-frame clones appear in the TCRdb table, and some are missing; sequencing was by immunoSEQ multiplex PCR. The repertoire holds roughly 1 million clones, with roughly 80% as singletons. The material sequenced was memory CD4+ T cells sorted from blood. Indicated subset: CD45RA-negative fraction. The receptors were sampled from a man aged 18 to 30 in good health.

The chain is built from TRBV6-6 and TRBJ2-3; tentatively, D is TRBD2 (5 bases). Germline loops: CDR1 MNHNY, CDR2 SVGAGI (reference sequence). V lost 0 bases and J 3 bases, leaving 10 bases between the germline ends. The CDR3 is made up of 15 amino acids. This CDR3 is CASSYSEAETDTQYF. CDR3 nucleotides: TGTGCCAGCAGTTACTCAGAAGCGGAGACAGATACGCAGTATTTT.

This clone was recorded once. The V call is TRBV29-1, the J call TRBJ2-3; the D is unclear. Germline assignment: CDR1 SQVTM and CDR2 ANQGSEA. The CDR3 totals 17 residues. Trimming cost V 0 bases and J 1 base, with 17 bases left between them. CDR3 in DNA: TGCAGCGTTGAAGATAGACGGATGGGGTCTGGCACAGATACGCAGTATTTT. Protein product: CSVEDRRMGSGTDTQYF.

The chain recombines TRBV9 with TRBJ2-4, with 15 nucleotides matching TRBD2. The germline CDR1 and CDR2 sequences are SGDLS and YYNGEE. This CDR3 has 19 amino acids. The V segment lost 0 bases and the J segment 1 base; nucleotides outside the gene matches: 5. CDR3 coding DNA: TGTGCCAGCAGCGTAGGGACTAGCGGGGGGGCCGTTGCCAAAAACATTCAGTACTTC. Translation: CASSVGTSGGAVAKNIQYF.

CDR3 in amino acids: CASSDSGYDQPQHF. The CDR3, as DNA: TGCGCCAGCAGTGACTCGGGGTACGATCAGCCCCAGCATTTT. The rearrangement links TRBV10-1 to TRBJ1-5, with D hard to call. V was pared by 3 bases and J by 5 bases, with 11 bases between. CDR1 WNHNN and CDR2 SYGVQD come from the germline V gene (reference sequence). The CDR3 has 14 amino acids.

CDR3 nucleotides: TGTGCCAGTAGATTCACAGGGGGCAATCAGCCCCAGCATTTT. Translated: CASRFTGGNQPQHF. The rearrangement joins TRBV19 to TRBJ1-5, with 7 bases aligning to TRBD1. Losses at the gene ends were 6 bases for V and 2 bases for J; bases not matched to a gene: 4. Germline loops: CDR1 LNHDA, CDR2 SQIVND (reference sequence). The CDR3 is 14 residues long.

This clone has a handful of counts. The chain has TRBV6-6 and TRBJ1-5; a weak D match, TRBD1 (6 bases). CDR3 length: 15 amino acids. Trimming left V 3 bases short and J 0 bases short, with 9 bases between. The germline CDR1 and CDR2 sequences are MNHNY and SVGAGI (reference sequence). The CDR3 DNA reads as TGTGCCAGCAGTTATACAGGGCCTAGCAATCAGCCCCAGCATTTT. Amino acids: CASSYTGPSNQPQHF.

V usage is TRBV5-1 and J usage is TRBJ1-5; TRBD1 aligns across 8 bases. Looked up from germline, CDR1 is SGHRS and CDR2 is YFSETQ. The J segment lost 7 bases and the V segment lost 4 bases, leaving 4 bases of the junction unmatched. This CDR3 has 13 amino acids. The CDR3 reads CASSVDRGQPQHF. CDR3 bases: TGCGCCAGCAGCGTCGACAGGGGCCAGCCCCAGCATTTT.

This chain connects TRBV5-1 to TRBJ1-6; 8 positions agree with TRBD1. The CDR3 spans 14 residues. The junction had 6 bases not matched to a gene; V was cut back by 3 bases and J by 10 bases. The germline gives CDR1 SGHRS, CDR2 YFSETQ. CDR3 residues: CASSSGTGESPLHF. CDR3 DNA sequence: TGCGCCAGCAGCTCCGGGACAGGCGAGTCACCCCTCCACTTT.

This clone has a single count. The V and J genes are TRBV6-5 and TRBJ1-1; D ambiguous. Germline CDR1 MNHEY, CDR2 SVGAGI. Trimming shortened V by 0 bases and J by 5 bases, and 13 bases separated the two germline ends. This CDR3 is 15 amino acids long. CDR3 coding DNA: TGTGCCAGCAGTTACTCCTCCAGTTCACGGACTGAAGCTTTCTTT. It specifies CASSYSSSSRTEAFF.

This CDR3 reads CASSDRTSYNEQFF. CDR3 bases: TGTGCCAGCAGTGACAGGACTAGTTACAATGAGCAGTTCTTC. This chain joins TRBV2 and TRBJ2-1; 7 bases are a match to TRBD2. Germline lookup yields CDR1 SNHLY and CDR2 FYNNEI. CDR3 size: 14 residues. The V gene end was trimmed by 3 bases and the J gene end by 4 bases; junction bases not matched to a gene: 3.

This clone was counted once. The genes are TRBV7-9 and TRBJ2-2, with 15 bases fitting TRBD2. Per the germline V gene, CDR1 is SEHNR and CDR2 is FQNEAQ (reference sequence). There are 17 residues in the CDR3. The junction had 7 bases not matched to a gene; V was cut back by 5 bases and J by 6 bases. The CDR3 protein is CASSPRGLAGGPGELFF. The DNA for the CDR3 is TGTGCCAGCAGCCCTAGGGGACTAGCGGGAGGACCCGGGGAGCTGTTTTTT.

The chain has TRBV27 and TRBJ2-1, with 15 bases fitting TRBD2. V shed 6 bases and J 8 bases; nucleotides not matched to a gene: 5. The CDR3 runs to 15 residues. CDR1 is MNHEY and CDR2 is SMNVEV in the germline V gene (reference sequence). The CDR3 loop is CASSPGLAGGDEQFF. CDR3 DNA sequence: TGTGCCAGCAGCCCCGGACTAGCGGGAGGGGATGAGCAGTTCTTC.

The genes are TRBV5-6 and TRBJ1-1; D may be TRBD1 (6 bases). Germline loops: CDR1 SGHDT, CDR2 YYEEEE. The CDR3 covers 13 residues. V dropped 4 bases and J dropped 7 bases, with 14 bases sitting between them. The CDR3 protein is CASSQMDRVEAFF. In DNA, the CDR3 is TGTGCCAGCAGCCAAATGGACAGAGTTGAAGCTTTCTTT.

The sample holds one count of this clone. V is TRBV5-1 and J is TRBJ2-1, with D tentatively TRBD2 (6 bases). Germline V CDR1 and CDR2: SGHRS, YFSETQ. CDR3 length equals 14 residues. Deletions cut 6 bases from V and 7 bases from J, with 17 bases between. The CDR3 protein is CASNPGEVKNEQFF. For the CDR3, the DNA is TGCGCCAGCAACCCGGGGGAGGTTAAAAATGAGCAGTTCTTC.

The chain is built from TRBV6-6 and TRBJ2-1; 7 bases line up with TRBD2. With V trimmed by 8 bases and J by 3 bases, 4 bases remained unmatched. The CDR3 covers 13 residues. Germline CDR1 is MNHNY and CDR2 is SVGAGI (reference sequence). The CDR3 region is CASASGDYNEQFF. The CDR3 nucleotides read TGTGCCAGCGCTAGCGGAGACTACAATGAGCAGTTCTTC.

J is TRBJ2-7 and V is TRBV28; a weak D match, TRBD2 (5 bases). CDR3 length equals 15 residues. V was trimmed by 5 bases and J by 2 bases, leaving 16 bases between them. The V gene's germline CDR1 is MDHEN and CDR2 SYDVKM. CDR3 protein: CASSEPALGTYEQYF. In nucleotides, the CDR3 is TGTGCCAGCAGTGAACCTGCGCTCGGGACCTACGAGCAGTACTTC.